This T cell receptor beta chain comes out of a study of shared clonotypes between healthy human individuals. Study-wide points: Sequencing depth was a factor that was expected to affect clonotype sharing among donors. Apart from blood, nothing was sampled; tissue repertoires likely differ. Rarefaction revealed incomplete sorted-subset sequencing despite large depth.

Germline values: CDR1 MNHNS, CDR2 SASEGT. Trimming took 3 bases from V and 3 from J, leaving 11 bases between them. The CDR3 loop spans 15 amino acids. In the sorted-subset replicate PCRs, about 190 ng DNA, 25,000 to 30,000 T cell genomes, was used. The protocol was immunoSEQ multiplex PCR, while the TCRdb copy is restricted to in-frame clones and leaves out a portion. The sample lists under 2.5 million clones, about nine tenths occurring once. Comments on this clone: Its cognate antigen is unknown.

The sample comprised naive CD4+ T cells from PBMCs. Subset reported: CD45RA+ positively selected. The rearrangement links TRBV6-1 to TRBJ1-4; weak D call: TRBD1 (6 bases). The TCR originated in a man younger than 35 in good health. Some clones in this sample may be carry-over from other donors' samples. The chain's CDR3 is CASSDRGVSNEKLFF. CDR3 nucleotide sequence: TGTGCCAGCAGTGACAGGGGTGTTTCTAATGAAAAACTGTTTTTT.